The source of this T cell receptor beta chain is a study of human thymus T cells. Notes on the study in general: It looked as if thymic and blood repertoires used V and J genes in a biased way.

An approximately 0.45-1 mL peripheral blood aliquot was taken intraoperatively from four of eight donors. Concerning this clone: Its matching antigen is unknown.

The germline V gene has CDR1 SGHTA and CDR2 FQGNSA. Trimming at V came to 5 bases and at J to 3 bases, leaving 2 bases not matched to a gene. The CDR3 runs to 14 residues. The table came from immunoSEQ multiplex PCR; TCRdb's copy has only in-frame clones and leaves some out. Among some 46,000 clones listed, 94% were seen once. The rearrangement links TRBV7-2 to TRBJ2-3, with 10 bases fitting TRBD1. What was sequenced was blood. The source of this sequence is a boy under two years old with a congenital heart defect but otherwise immunologically healthy. DNA for the CDR3: TGTGCCAGCAGCCGACAGGGGGCGACAGATACGCAGTATTTT. This sequence encodes CASSRQGATDTQYF.